The clone carrying this TCR beta chain was counted once. Its antigen is unidentified. These data come from a study of T cell responses to AZD1222 COVID-19 vaccine. The study, taken as a whole, reports: Donors skewed white British and female; clonal diversity was possibly underestimated. Without day 14 samples, only post-peak T cell repertoires were studied. Reportedly, nearly half the spike-specific TCRs target unmutated variant regions.

The V gene lost 4 bases and the J gene lost 5 bases, with 9 bases spanning the gap. The CDR3 covers 12 residues. Germline values: CDR1 SEHNR, CDR2 FQNEAQ (reference sequence). Researchers grouped second doses given at about 4 or about 12 weeks into one pool. This table comes from immunoSEQ multiplex PCR, and its TCRdb copy is limited to in-frame clones, with some not included. The sample has 140,000 or so clones; approximately 90% are singletons. The receptor's source is an adult who received the AZD1222 COVID-19 vaccine. The chain employs TRBV7-9 and TRBJ2-7, with D perhaps matching TRBD2 (5 bases). This material consisted of peripheral blood, taken 28 days after the second AZD1222 dose. The CDR3 DNA sequence: TGTGCCAGCAGCTACGGGGAGAACGAGCAGTACTTC. Its translation: CASSYGENEQYF.